A selection of T cell receptor beta chains follows, all from one sample in a study of cytomegalovirus exposure and HLA in healthy donors. This table comes from immunoSEQ multiplex PCR, and its TCRdb copy is limited to in-frame clones, with some not included. The sample holds approximately 130,000 clones; 70% to 80% are singletons and the top ten take approximately 2.9%. Sequencing used PBMCs. Every receptor here comes from a human donor in good health. Both conserved end residues are part of each CDR3. D genes are given only for firm matches. Where a row states a size, it is once, few, many or the class of an expanded clone; other rows omit it.

J gene: TRBJ2-7; clone size: NA; D gene: TRBD1; V gene: TRBV5-1; CDR3 protein: CASSLAVLTGTGVYEQYF; CDR3 DNA: TGCGCCAGCAGCTTGGCTGTCCTAACCGGGACAGGGGTCTACGAGCAGTACTTC
J gene: TRBJ1-2; clone size: NA; D gene: NA; V gene: TRBV7-2; CDR3 protein: CASSLEVGVGYTF; CDR3 DNA: TGTGCCAGCAGCTTAGAAGTCGGGGTGGGCTACACCTTC
J gene: TRBJ2-7; clone size: NA; D gene: NA; V gene: TRBV5-5; CDR3 protein: CASSEGHAADEQYF; CDR3 DNA: TGTGCCAGCAGCGAGGGACACGCGGCCGACGAGCAGTACTTC
J gene: TRBJ1-5; clone size: NA; D gene: NA; V gene: TRBV5-6; CDR3 protein: CASSPRSKNQPQHF; CDR3 DNA: TGTGCCAGCAGCCCGAGGTCGAAAAATCAGCCCCAGCATTTT
J gene: TRBJ2-1; clone size: NA; D gene: TRBD2; V gene: TRBV9; CDR3 protein: CASSVGTSGTYNEQFF; CDR3 DNA: TGTGCCAGCAGCGTAGGTACTAGCGGAACCTACAATGAGCAGTTCTTC
J gene: TRBJ2-7; clone size: NA; D gene: NA; V gene: TRBV6-5; CDR3 protein: CASSLSLSYEQYF; CDR3 DNA: TGTGCCAGCAGTTTGTCCCTCTCCTACGAGCAGTACTTC
J gene: TRBJ1-2; clone size: NA; D gene: TRBD1; V gene: TRBV19; CDR3 protein: CASNMGDRGRNYGYTF; CDR3 DNA: TGTGCCAGTAATATGGGCGACAGGGGGCGAAACTATGGCTACACCTTC
J gene: TRBJ2-3; clone size: NA; D gene: TRBD2; V gene: TRBV2; CDR3 protein: CASSGGRGRDPDTQYF; CDR3 DNA: TGTGCCAGCAGTGGGGGCCGCGGGAGGGATCCCGATACGCAGTATTTT
J gene: TRBJ2-1; clone size: NA; D gene: TRBD2; V gene: TRBV7-8; CDR3 protein: CASSLAWFAGGSYNEQFF; CDR3 DNA: TGTGCCAGCAGCTTAGCGTGGTTCGCGGGAGGCTCCTACAATGAGCAGTTCTTC
J gene: TRBJ2-1; clone size: NA; D gene: NA; V gene: TRBV5-1; CDR3 protein: CASSLDPFGGVLDEQFF; CDR3 DNA: TGCGCCAGCAGCTTGGATCCCTTCGGGGGTGTTTTGGATGAGCAGTTCTTC
J gene: TRBJ2-5; clone size: few; D gene: NA; V gene: TRBV10-2; CDR3 protein: CATGKAKEETQYF; CDR3 DNA: TGCGCCACCGGGAAAGCTAAAGAAGAGACCCAGTACTTC
J gene: TRBJ1-1; clone size: NA; D gene: NA; V gene: TRBV5-6; CDR3 protein: CASSGGGGPAVAFF; CDR3 DNA: TGTGCCAGCAGTGGGGGAGGAGGGCCAGCCGTCGCTTTCTTT
J gene: TRBJ2-5; clone size: NA; D gene: TRBD1; V gene: TRBV4-3; CDR3 protein: CASSQAQGDQETQYF; CDR3 DNA: TGCGCCAGCAGCCAAGCACAGGGGGACCAAGAGACCCAGTACTTC
J gene: TRBJ2-7; clone size: NA; D gene: TRBD2; V gene: TRBV11-3; CDR3 protein: CASSLTGASGLYEQYF; CDR3 DNA: TGTGCCAGCAGCTTGACTGGGGCTAGCGGGCTTTACGAGCAGTACTTC
J gene: TRBJ2-3; clone size: medium-sized; D gene: NA; V gene: TRBV4-3; CDR3 protein: CASSQDGIAGTDTQYF; CDR3 DNA: TGCGCCAGCAGCCAAGATGGCATAGCGGGCACAGATACGCAGTATTTT
J gene: TRBJ2-2; clone size: NA; D gene: TRBD2; V gene: TRBV6-6; CDR3 protein: CASSSAGTSGGELFF; CDR3 DNA: TGTGCCAGCAGTTCGGCCGGGACTAGCGGCGGGGAGCTGTTTTTT
J gene: TRBJ2-3; clone size: NA; D gene: TRBD2; V gene: TRBV2; CDR3 protein: CASSRTSGRPDTQYF; CDR3 DNA: TGTGCCAGCAGTAGGACTAGCGGGAGACCAGATACGCAGTATTTT
J gene: TRBJ1-4; clone size: NA; D gene: TRBD1; V gene: TRBV19; CDR3 protein: CASSPAQGVTGKLFF; CDR3 DNA: TGTGCCAGTAGTCCGGCACAGGGGGTCACAGGAAAACTGTTTTTT
J gene: TRBJ2-2; clone size: few; D gene: TRBD2; V gene: TRBV30; CDR3 protein: CAWSVPWAGGRTGELFF; CDR3 DNA: TGTGCCTGGAGTGTACCCTGGGCGGGGGGGAGGACCGGGGAGCTGTTTTTT
J gene: TRBJ2-7; clone size: NA; D gene: NA; V gene: TRBV5-1; CDR3 protein: CASSRGQNYEQYF; CDR3 DNA: TGCGCCAGCAGCCGAGGACAGAACTACGAGCAGTACTTC
J gene: TRBJ1-5; clone size: NA; D gene: NA; V gene: TRBV19; CDR3 protein: CASSRLGGRSQPQHF; CDR3 DNA: TGTGCCAGTAGTAGGTTGGGGGGACGAAGTCAGCCCCAGCATTTT
J gene: TRBJ1-1; clone size: NA; D gene: TRBD1; V gene: TRBV14; CDR3 protein: CASSPYRGWGAFF; CDR3 DNA: TGTGCCAGCAGCCCCTACAGGGGCTGGGGAGCTTTCTTT
J gene: TRBJ2-5; clone size: NA; D gene: NA; V gene: TRBV7-9; CDR3 protein: CASSLGSGSIQETQYF; CDR3 DNA: TGTGCCAGCAGCTTAGGGTCAGGTTCAATCCAGGAGACCCAGTACTTC
J gene: TRBJ1-6; clone size: NA; D gene: TRBD1; V gene: TRBV5-4; CDR3 protein: CASSSFRTGADNSPLHF; CDR3 DNA: TGTGCCAGCAGCTCTTTCCGGACAGGGGCTGATAATTCACCCCTCCACTTT
J gene: TRBJ2-7; clone size: NA; D gene: NA; V gene: TRBV25-1; CDR3 protein: CASRSGVIPYEQYF; CDR3 DNA: TGTGCCAGCAGATCAGGGGTGATACCCTACGAGCAGTACTTC
J gene: TRBJ1-2; clone size: NA; D gene: NA; V gene: TRBV28; CDR3 protein: CASCAGFTNYGYTF; CDR3 DNA: TGTGCCAGCTGTGCGGGTTTCACGAACTATGGCTACACCTTC
J gene: TRBJ2-2; clone size: NA; D gene: NA; V gene: TRBV5-1; CDR3 protein: CASSFGSGTGELFF; CDR3 DNA: TGCGCCAGCAGCTTCGGGTCTGGGACCGGGGAGCTGTTTTTT
J gene: TRBJ2-7; clone size: NA; D gene: TRBD2; V gene: TRBV28; CDR3 protein: CASSPISGVIPREQCF; CDR3 DNA: TGTGCCAGCAGTCCCATTAGCGGGGTGATTCCTCGGGAGCAGTGCTTC
J gene: TRBJ2-5; clone size: NA; D gene: TRBD1; V gene: TRBV2; CDR3 protein: CASSEGVGQGVGKTQYF; CDR3 DNA: TGTGCCAGCAGCGAAGGGGTGGGGCAGGGGGTCGGGAAGACCCAGTACTTC
J gene: TRBJ1-4; clone size: NA; D gene: NA; V gene: TRBV7-2; CDR3 protein: CASSLSLQANEKLFF; CDR3 DNA: TGTGCCAGCAGCTTATCGCTGCAGGCTAATGAAAAACTGTTTTTT
J gene: TRBJ1-3; clone size: NA; D gene: NA; V gene: TRBV2; CDR3 protein: CASSELRGRPVSGNTIYF; CDR3 DNA: TGTGCCAGCAGTGAACTTCGAGGCCGGCCAGTCTCTGGAAACACCATATATTTT
J gene: TRBJ2-1; clone size: NA; D gene: NA; V gene: TRBV4-1; CDR3 protein: CASSQVQAYEQFF; CDR3 DNA: TGCGCCAGCAGCCAAGTCCAGGCTTATGAGCAGTTCTTC
J gene: TRBJ2-5; clone size: NA; D gene: TRBD1; V gene: TRBV4-2; CDR3 protein: CASQGVGQETQYF; CDR3 DNA: TGTGCCAGTCAGGGGGTTGGTCAAGAGACCCAGTACTTC
J gene: TRBJ2-6; clone size: NA; D gene: NA; V gene: TRBV7-9; CDR3 protein: CASSPPIGSGANVLTF; CDR3 DNA: TGTGCCAGCAGCCCACCCATCGGCTCTGGGGCCAACGTCCTGACTTTC
J gene: TRBJ2-5; clone size: NA; D gene: NA; V gene: TRBV19; CDR3 protein: CASSISRGVGETQYF; CDR3 DNA: TGTGCCAGTAGTATTTCTCGCGGTGTTGGGGAGACCCAGTACTTC
J gene: TRBJ2-7; clone size: NA; D gene: TRBD2; V gene: TRBV6-1; CDR3 protein: CASSLAGGPYEQYF; CDR3 DNA: TGTGCCAGCAGCCTAGCGGGGGGGCCGTACGAGCAGTACTTC
J gene: TRBJ1-1; clone size: NA; D gene: NA; V gene: TRBV7-9; CDR3 protein: CASSPIGGTEAFF; CDR3 DNA: TGTGCCAGCAGCCCCATCGGGGGAACTGAAGCTTTCTTT
J gene: TRBJ1-1; clone size: NA; D gene: TRBD1; V gene: TRBV6-4; CDR3 protein: CASSDGTGGTEAFF; CDR3 DNA: TGTGCCAGCAGTGACGGGACAGGGGGCACTGAAGCTTTCTTT
J gene: TRBJ1-2; clone size: NA; D gene: NA; V gene: TRBV19; CDR3 protein: CASSPWTDGGYTF; CDR3 DNA: TGTGCCAGTAGTCCGTGGACAGATGGTGGCTACACCTTC
J gene: TRBJ1-6; clone size: NA; D gene: NA; V gene: TRBV30; CDR3 protein: CAWRYYTGISNSPLHF; CDR3 DNA: TGTGCCTGGAGGTATTATACAGGGATCAGTAATTCACCCCTCCACTTT
J gene: TRBJ2-3; clone size: NA; D gene: NA; V gene: TRBV5-4; CDR3 protein: CASSLAGLLTDTQYF; CDR3 DNA: TGTGCCAGCAGCTTGGCCGGACTCCTCACAGATACGCAGTATTTT
J gene: TRBJ2-7; clone size: NA; D gene: NA; V gene: TRBV15; CDR3 protein: CATSRDGRLGYEQYF; CDR3 DNA: TGTGCCACCAGCAGAGATGGGAGATTAGGCTACGAGCAGTACTTC
J gene: TRBJ2-7; clone size: NA; D gene: TRBD2; V gene: TRBV27; CDR3 protein: CASSPNIRTSGSSYEQYF; CDR3 DNA: TGTGCCAGCAGTCCTAACATCCGGACTAGCGGGAGCTCCTACGAGCAGTACTTC
J gene: TRBJ2-3; clone size: once; D gene: NA; V gene: TRBV5-4; CDR3 protein: CASSLAQRRSTDTQYF; CDR3 DNA: TGTGCCAGCAGCTTGGCCCAGCGGAGAAGCACAGATACGCAGTATTTT
J gene: TRBJ2-3; clone size: NA; D gene: NA; V gene: TRBV20-1; CDR3 protein: CSALTDTQYF; CDR3 DNA: TGCAGTGCCCTCACAGATACGCAGTATTTT
J gene: TRBJ2-1; clone size: NA; D gene: TRBD1; V gene: TRBV30; CDR3 protein: CAWSAWGQGVGNEQFF; CDR3 DNA: TGTGCCTGGAGTGCCTGGGGACAGGGGGTGGGAAATGAGCAGTTCTTC
J gene: TRBJ1-1; clone size: NA; D gene: NA; V gene: TRBV11-3; CDR3 protein: CASSFTGNAEAFF; CDR3 DNA: TGTGCCAGCAGCTTCACAGGGAACGCTGAAGCTTTCTTT
J gene: TRBJ2-5; clone size: NA; D gene: TRBD2; V gene: TRBV4-2; CDR3 protein: CASSQGTSGEQETQYF; CDR3 DNA: TGTGCCAGCAGCCAAGGGACTAGCGGGGAACAAGAGACCCAGTACTTC
J gene: TRBJ1-1; clone size: many; D gene: TRBD1; V gene: TRBV19; CDR3 protein: CASIQTGGLEYTEAFF; CDR3 DNA: TGTGCCAGTATCCAGACAGGGGGCCTGGAGTACACTGAAGCTTTCTTT
J gene: TRBJ1-6; clone size: NA; D gene: NA; V gene: TRBV7-9; CDR3 protein: CASSFVPGNSPLHF; CDR3 DNA: TGTGCCAGCAGCTTCGTCCCGGGAAATTCACCCCTCCACTTT
J gene: TRBJ1-5; clone size: NA; D gene: NA; V gene: TRBV19; CDR3 protein: CASSITGRPQHF; CDR3 DNA: TGTGCCAGTAGTATCACAGGGAGGCCCCAGCATTTT
J gene: TRBJ2-7; clone size: NA; D gene: TRBD1; V gene: TRBV11-2; CDR3 protein: CASSEHPSRTGTYEQYF; CDR3 DNA: TGTGCCAGCAGCGAACACCCCAGCAGGACAGGTACCTACGAGCAGTACTTC
J gene: TRBJ1-2; clone size: NA; D gene: NA; V gene: TRBV13; CDR3 protein: CASSSTGSDGYTF; CDR3 DNA: TGTGCCAGCAGCTCTACAGGGAGTGATGGCTACACCTTC
J gene: TRBJ1-2; clone size: NA; D gene: NA; V gene: TRBV29-1; CDR3 protein: CSVTRTGYTF; CDR3 DNA: TGCAGCGTTACCAGGACAGGCTACACCTTC
J gene: TRBJ2-7; clone size: NA; D gene: TRBD1; V gene: TRBV5-4; CDR3 protein: CASSLGGQYEQYF; CDR3 DNA: TGTGCCAGCAGCTTGGGGGGACAGTACGAGCAGTACTTC